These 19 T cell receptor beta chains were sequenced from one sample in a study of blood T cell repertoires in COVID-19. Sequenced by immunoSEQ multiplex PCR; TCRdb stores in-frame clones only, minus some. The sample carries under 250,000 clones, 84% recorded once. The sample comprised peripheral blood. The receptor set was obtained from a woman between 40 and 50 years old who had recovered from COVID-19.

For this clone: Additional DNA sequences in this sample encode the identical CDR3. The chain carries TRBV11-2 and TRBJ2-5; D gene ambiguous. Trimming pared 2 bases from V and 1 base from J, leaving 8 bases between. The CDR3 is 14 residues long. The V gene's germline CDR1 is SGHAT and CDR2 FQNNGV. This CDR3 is CASSLMALQETQYF. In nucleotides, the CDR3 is TGTGCCAGCAGCTTAATGGCCCTCCAAGAGACCCAGTACTTC.

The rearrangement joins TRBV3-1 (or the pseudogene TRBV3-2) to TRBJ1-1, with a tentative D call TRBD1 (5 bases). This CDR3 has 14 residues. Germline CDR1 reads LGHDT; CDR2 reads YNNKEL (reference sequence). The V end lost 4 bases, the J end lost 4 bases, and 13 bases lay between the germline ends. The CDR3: CASSRSDTSTEAFF. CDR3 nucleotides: TGTGCCAGCAGCCGATCGGACACTTCCACTGAAGCTTTCTTT.

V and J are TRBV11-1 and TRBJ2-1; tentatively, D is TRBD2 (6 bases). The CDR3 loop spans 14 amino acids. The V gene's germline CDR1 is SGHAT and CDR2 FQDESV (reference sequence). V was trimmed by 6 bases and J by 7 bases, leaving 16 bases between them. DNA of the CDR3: TGTGCCAGCAGTCGGGCCTCCGGAGGGAATGAGCAGTTCTTC. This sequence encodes CASSRASGGNEQFF.

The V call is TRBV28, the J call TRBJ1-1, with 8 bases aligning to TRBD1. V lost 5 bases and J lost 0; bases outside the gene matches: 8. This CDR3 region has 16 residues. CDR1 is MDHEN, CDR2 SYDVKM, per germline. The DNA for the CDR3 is TGTGCCAGCAGTATCAGGACAGGGAAAATGAACACTGAAGCTTTCTTT. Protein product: CASSIRTGKMNTEAFF.

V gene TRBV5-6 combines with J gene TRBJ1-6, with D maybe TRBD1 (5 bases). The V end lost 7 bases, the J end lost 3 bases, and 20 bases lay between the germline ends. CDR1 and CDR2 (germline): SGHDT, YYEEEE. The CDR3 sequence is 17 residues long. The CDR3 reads CASQKWGVWSYNSPLHF. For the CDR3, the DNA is TGTGCCAGCCAGAAATGGGGGGTATGGAGCTATAATTCACCCCTCCACTTT.

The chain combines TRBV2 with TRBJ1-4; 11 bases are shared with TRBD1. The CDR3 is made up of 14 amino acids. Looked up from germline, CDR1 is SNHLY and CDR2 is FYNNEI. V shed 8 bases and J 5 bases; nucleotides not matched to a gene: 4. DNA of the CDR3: TGTGCCAGCTCGGGACAGGGGGGGAATGAAAAACTGTTTTTT. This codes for CASSGQGGNEKLFF. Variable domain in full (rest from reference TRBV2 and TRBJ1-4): EPEVTQTPSHQVTQMGQEVILRCVPISNHLYFYWYRQILGQKVEFLVSFYNNEISEKSEIFDDQFSVERPDGSNFTLKIRSTKLEDSAMYFCASSGQGGNEKLFFGSGTQLSVL.

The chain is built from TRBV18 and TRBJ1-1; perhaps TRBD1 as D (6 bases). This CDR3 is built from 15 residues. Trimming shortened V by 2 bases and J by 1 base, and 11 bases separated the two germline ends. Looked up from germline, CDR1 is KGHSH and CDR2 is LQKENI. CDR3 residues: CASSPSQGTNTEAFF. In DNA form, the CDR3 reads TGTGCCAGCTCACCAAGCCAGGGGACGAACACTGAAGCTTTCTTT.

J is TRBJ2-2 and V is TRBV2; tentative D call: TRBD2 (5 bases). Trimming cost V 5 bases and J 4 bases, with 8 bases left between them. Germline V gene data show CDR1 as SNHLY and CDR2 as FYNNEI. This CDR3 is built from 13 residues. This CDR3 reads CASSRGSTGELFF. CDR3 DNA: TGTGCCAGCAGTCGTGGGAGCACCGGGGAGCTGTTTTTT.

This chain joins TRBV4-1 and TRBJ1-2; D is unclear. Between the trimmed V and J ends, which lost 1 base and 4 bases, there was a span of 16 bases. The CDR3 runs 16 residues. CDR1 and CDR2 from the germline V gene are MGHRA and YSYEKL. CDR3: CASSQGHSIAPYGYTF. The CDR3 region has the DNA TGCGCCAGCAGCCAAGGCCACTCCATCGCCCCCTATGGCTACACCTTC.

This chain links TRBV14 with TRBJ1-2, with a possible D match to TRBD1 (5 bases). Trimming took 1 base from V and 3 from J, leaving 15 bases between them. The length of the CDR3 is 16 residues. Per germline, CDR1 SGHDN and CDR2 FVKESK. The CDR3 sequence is CASSQGDGGIHYGYTF. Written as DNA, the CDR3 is TGTGCCAGCAGCCAAGGTGACGGGGGTATACACTATGGCTACACCTTC.

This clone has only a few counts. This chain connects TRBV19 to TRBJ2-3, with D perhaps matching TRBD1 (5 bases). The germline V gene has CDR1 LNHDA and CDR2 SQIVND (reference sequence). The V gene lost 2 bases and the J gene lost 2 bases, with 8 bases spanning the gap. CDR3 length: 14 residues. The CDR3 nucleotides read TGTGCCAGTAGTATACAGGGATCCACAGATACGCAGTATTTT. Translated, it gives CASSIQGSTDTQYF.

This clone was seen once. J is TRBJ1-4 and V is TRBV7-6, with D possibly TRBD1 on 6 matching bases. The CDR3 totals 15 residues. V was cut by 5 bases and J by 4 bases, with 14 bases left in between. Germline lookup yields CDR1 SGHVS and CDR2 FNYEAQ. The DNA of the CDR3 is TGTGCCAGCAGCCCAATGGGGGCACATAATGAAAAACTGTTTTTT. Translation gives CASSPMGAHNEKLFF.

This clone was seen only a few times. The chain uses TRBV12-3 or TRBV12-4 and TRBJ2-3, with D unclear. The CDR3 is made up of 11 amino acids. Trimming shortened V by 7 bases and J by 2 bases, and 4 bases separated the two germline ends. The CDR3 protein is CASTFTDTQYF. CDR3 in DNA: TGTGCCAGCACCTTCACAGATACGCAGTATTTT.

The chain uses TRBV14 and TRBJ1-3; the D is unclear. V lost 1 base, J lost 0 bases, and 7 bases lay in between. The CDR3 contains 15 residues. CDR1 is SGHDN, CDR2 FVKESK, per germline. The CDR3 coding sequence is TGTGCCAGCAGCCAAGGCGGTGGCTCTGGAAACACCATATATTTT. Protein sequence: CASSQGGGSGNTIYF.

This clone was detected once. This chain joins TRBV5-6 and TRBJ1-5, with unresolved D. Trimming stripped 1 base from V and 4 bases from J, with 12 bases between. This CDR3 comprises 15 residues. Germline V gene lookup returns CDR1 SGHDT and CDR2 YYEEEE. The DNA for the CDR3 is TGTGCCAGCAGCTTGTACACAAGTCTTAATCAGCCCCAGCATTTT. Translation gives CASSLYTSLNQPQHF.

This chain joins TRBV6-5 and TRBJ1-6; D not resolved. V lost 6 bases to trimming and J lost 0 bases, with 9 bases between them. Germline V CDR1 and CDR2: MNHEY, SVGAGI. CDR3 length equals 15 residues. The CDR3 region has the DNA TGTGCCAGCAGGCGTTTAAGCTCCTATAATTCACCCCTCCACTTT. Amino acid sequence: CASRRLSSYNSPLHF.

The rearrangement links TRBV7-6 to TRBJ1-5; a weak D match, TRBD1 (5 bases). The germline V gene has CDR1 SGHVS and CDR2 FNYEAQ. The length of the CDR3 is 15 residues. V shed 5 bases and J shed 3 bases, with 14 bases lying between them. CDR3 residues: CASSPGLRHNQPQHF. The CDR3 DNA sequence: TGTGCCAGCAGCCCGGGACTTCGGCACAATCAGCCCCAGCATTTT.

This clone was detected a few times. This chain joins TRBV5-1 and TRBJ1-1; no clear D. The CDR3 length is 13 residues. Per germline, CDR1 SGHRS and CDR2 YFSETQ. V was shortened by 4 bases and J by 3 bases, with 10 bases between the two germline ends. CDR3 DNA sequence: TGCGCCAGCAGCCAAGAGGCGCACACTGAAGCTTTCTTT. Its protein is CASSQEAHTEAFF.

The CDR3 DNA reads TGTGCCAGCAGTTTATCGGCGGAGGGGGCTTTCTTT. This translates into CASSLSAEGAFF. The chain couples TRBV27 to TRBJ1-1; TRBD1 might be the D (5 bases). The CDR3 extends over 12 amino acids. The V and J ends lost 0 bases and 11 bases respectively, with 10 bases between them. Germline assignment: CDR1 MNHEY and CDR2 SMNVEV (reference sequence).